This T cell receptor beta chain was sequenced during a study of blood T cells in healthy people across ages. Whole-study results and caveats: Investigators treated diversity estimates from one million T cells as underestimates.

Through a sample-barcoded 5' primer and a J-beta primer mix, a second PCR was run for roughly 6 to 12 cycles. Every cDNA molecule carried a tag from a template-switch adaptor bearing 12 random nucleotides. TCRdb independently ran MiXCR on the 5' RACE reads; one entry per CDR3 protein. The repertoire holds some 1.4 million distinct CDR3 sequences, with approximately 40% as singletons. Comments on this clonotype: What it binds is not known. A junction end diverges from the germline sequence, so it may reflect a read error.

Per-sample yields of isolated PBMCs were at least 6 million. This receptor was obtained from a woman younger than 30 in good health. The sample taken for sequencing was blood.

The CDR3 bases are TGTGCCTGCAGCCCCGCGGGGTCTAGCACAGATACGCAGTATTTT. Its translation: CACSPAGSSTDTQYF. The V and J genes are TRBV3-1 and TRBJ2-3, with D possibly TRBD2 on 6 matching bases. This CDR3 region has 15 residues. Germline values: CDR1 LGHDT, CDR2 YNNKEL (reference sequence).